This entry features one T cell receptor (beta chain) sequence. Antigen unknown. This entry is derived from a study of cytomegalovirus exposure and HLA in healthy donors. Study summary: Tens of millions of unique TCRs from HLA-typed donors made up an early data release. Study results and limitations: In all likelihood, a cluster of highly shared sequence variants was a sequencing artifact. Both high specificity and high sensitivity reportedly marked the classifier's diagnosis of cytomegalovirus status. Available immune exposure information covered CMV serostatus only.

The CDR3 runs to 15 residues. CDR1 and CDR2 from the germline V gene are SGHTA and FQGTGA. V lost 1 base and J lost 7, with 14 bases in between. The PCR made use of 60 Vbeta and 13 Jbeta primers. The protocol was immunoSEQ multiplex PCR, while the TCRdb copy is restricted to in-frame clones and leaves out a portion. The data show approximately 140,000 clones, about three quarters seen once. J is TRBJ2-1 and V is TRBV7-3; unclear D gene. Sequenced: PBMCs. This TCR came from a male donor in good health and CMV-seropositive. The CDR3 is CASSLMQAQTNEQFF. Here the CDR3 DNA reads TGTGCCAGCAGCTTAATGCAGGCGCAAACGAATGAGCAGTTCTTC.